The entry that follows covers one T cell receptor beta chain sequence. The antigen remains unidentified. The data derive from a study of T cell responses to AZD1222 COVID-19 vaccine. Study-level points and caveats: Repertoire sampling happened only post peak T cell response.

Libraries were prepared by immunoSEQ multiplex PCR; TCRdb keeps only in-frame clonotypes and omits some of them. This table holds over 100,000 clones, around 87% found once. The CDR3 loop spans 17 amino acids. V gave up 3 bases and J gave up 1 base, with 15 bases separating them. Germline V gene lookup returns CDR1 LGHDT and CDR2 YNNKEL (reference sequence). Sequenced material: peripheral blood, taken 28 days after the second AZD1222 dose. The sequence was collected from an adult who received the AZD1222 COVID-19 vaccine. The rearrangement uses TRBV3-1 (or the pseudogene TRBV3-2) and TRBJ2-2; tentatively, D is TRBD2 (6 bases). CDR3 in amino acids: CASSQSVLAWNTGELFF. The CDR3 nucleotides are TGTGCCAGCAGCCAGAGCGTACTAGCTTGGAACACCGGGGAGCTGTTTTTT.